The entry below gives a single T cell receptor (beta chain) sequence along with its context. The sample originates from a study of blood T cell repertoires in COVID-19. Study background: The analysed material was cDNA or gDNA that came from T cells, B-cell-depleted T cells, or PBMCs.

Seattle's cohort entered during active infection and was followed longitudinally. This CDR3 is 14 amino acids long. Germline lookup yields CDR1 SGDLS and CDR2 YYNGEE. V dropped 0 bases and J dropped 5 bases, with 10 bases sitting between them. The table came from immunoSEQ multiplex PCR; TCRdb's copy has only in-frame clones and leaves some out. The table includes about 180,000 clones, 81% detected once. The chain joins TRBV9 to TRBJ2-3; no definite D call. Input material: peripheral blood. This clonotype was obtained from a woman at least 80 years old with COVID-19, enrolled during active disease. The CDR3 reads CASSVDGGEDTQYF. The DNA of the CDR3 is TGTGCCAGCAGCGTAGACGGCGGTGAAGATACGCAGTATTTT.